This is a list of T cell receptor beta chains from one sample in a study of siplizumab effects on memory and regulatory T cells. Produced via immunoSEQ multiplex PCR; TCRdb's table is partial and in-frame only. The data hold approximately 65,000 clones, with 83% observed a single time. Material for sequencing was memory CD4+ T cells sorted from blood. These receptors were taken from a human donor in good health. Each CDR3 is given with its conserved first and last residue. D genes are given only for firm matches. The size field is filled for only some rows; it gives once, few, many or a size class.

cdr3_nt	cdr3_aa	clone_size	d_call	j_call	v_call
TGCGCCAGCAGCGGGGCCGGTGTTCGGACAGATACGCAGTATTTT	CASSGAGVRTDTQYF	NA	NA	TRBJ2-3	TRBV5-1
TGTGCCAGCAGCGCGGCTGTTGGCGCGGCTGGCTACACCTTC	CASSAAVGAAGYTF	NA	NA	TRBJ1-2	TRBV5-4
TGTGCCAGCAGTCCGGGAGGGGACGTGACCCAGTACTTC	CASSPGGDVTQYF	NA	TRBD2	TRBJ2-5	TRBV25-1
TGTGCCAGCTCCCCACTAGCGGACAATGAGCAGTTCTTC	CASSPLADNEQFF	NA	TRBD2	TRBJ2-1	TRBV6-6
TGTGCCAGCAGCTTTTTCAAGTTATCTGGAAACACCATATATTTT	CASSFFKLSGNTIYF	NA	NA	TRBJ1-3	TRBV7-2
TGTGCCAGCAGCTCAGGGACAGGATACACCGGGGAGCTGTTTTTT	CASSSGTGYTGELFF	NA	TRBD1	TRBJ2-2	TRBV7-9
TGTGCCAGCAGCCCAAACCCCACGGGCGAGCAGTACTTC	CASSPNPTGEQYF	NA	NA	TRBJ2-7	TRBV7-7
TGCGCCAGCAGCCAACCGCAGCGGGAGAAAAACATTCAGTACTTC	CASSQPQREKNIQYF	NA	TRBD2	TRBJ2-4	TRBV4-1
TGTGCCTGGACAGGCGATAGCAATCAGCCCCAGCATTTT	CAWTGDSNQPQHF	NA	NA	TRBJ1-5	TRBV30
TGTGCCAGCAGTTCTGGGAGGGGGGGCCAGGCTGGAAACACCATATATTTT	CASSSGRGGQAGNTIYF	NA	NA	TRBJ1-3	TRBV28
TGCAGTGCTAAGGCAGGCTACGAGCAGTACTTC	CSAKAGYEQYF	NA	NA	TRBJ2-7	TRBV20-1
TGTGCCAGCAGCCGAGCGGGAGGGTACCAAGAGACCCAGTACTTC	CASSRAGGYQETQYF	NA	TRBD2	TRBJ2-5	TRBV7-6
TGTGCCAGCAGCGTTCGCGGGGGGGCATTTGAGCAGTTCTTC	CASSVRGGAFEQFF	NA	TRBD2	TRBJ2-1	TRBV9
TGTGCCAGCAGCTTCGCGACGGGCGACTACGAGCAGTACTTC	CASSFATGDYEQYF	NA	NA	TRBJ2-7	TRBV5-5
TGCGCCAGCAGCTACGGGAACACTGAAGCTTTCTTT	CASSYGNTEAFF	NA	NA	TRBJ1-1	TRBV5-1
TGCGCCAGCAGCTTGGAGGGATCTAATGAAAAACTGTTTTTT	CASSLEGSNEKLFF	NA	NA	TRBJ1-4	TRBV5-1
TGTGCCAGCAGTTACAGCGGGATGAGGACTGGAAACACCATATATTTT	CASSYSGMRTGNTIYF	medium-sized	NA	TRBJ1-3	TRBV6-5
TGTGCCAGCAGCTTAAGAGGAGGTGGTCTACGTAAGGCCGGGGAGCTGTTTTTT	CASSLRGGGLRKAGELFF	NA	NA	TRBJ2-2	TRBV7-3
TGTGCCAGCTCACCGCCGACCGGGACAGGTATCTACAATGAGCAGTTCTTC	CASSPPTGTGIYNEQFF	NA	TRBD1	TRBJ2-1	TRBV18
TGCGCCAGCAGCCAAGGGATGACTAGCGGGGGGCCTCTTGGGGAGCAGTTCTTC	CASSQGMTSGGPLGEQFF	NA	TRBD2	TRBJ2-1	TRBV4-1
TGTGCCAGCACCGAGGGGGAGACCCAGTACTTC	CASTEGETQYF	NA	NA	TRBJ2-5	TRBV2
TGCGCCAGCAGCTCAATACTAAGGACTCAGAGGAACACCGGGGAGCTGTTTTTT	CASSSILRTQRNTGELFF	NA	NA	TRBJ2-2	TRBV5-1
TGTGCCAGCAGTCCACAGGGGAACACTGAAGCTTTCTTT	CASSPQGNTEAFF	NA	NA	TRBJ1-1	TRBV7-9
TGTGCCAGCAGCCAGGACGGACGCCTCTACGAGCAGTACTTC	CASSQDGRLYEQYF	NA	NA	TRBJ2-7	TRBV2
TGTGCCAGCAGCGACTCCGGGGGCCTACCTGGCTACACCTTC	CASSDSGGLPGYTF	NA	NA	TRBJ1-2	TRBV5-6
TGCGCCAGCAGTGATTCTAGCAGGGTATCTGAGACCCAGTACTTC	CASSDSSRVSETQYF	NA	NA	TRBJ2-5	TRBV10-2
TGTGCCAGCGGAGCCCAGGGCGGAGAGGGAGGCTATGGCTACACCTTC	CASGAQGGEGGYGYTF	NA	NA	TRBJ1-2	TRBV9
TGTGCCAGCAGCTGGGGGTCCGGCGACGGTGAGCAGTTCTTC	CASSWGSGDGEQFF	few	NA	TRBJ2-1	TRBV5-4
TGTGCCAGCAGCAGAAGGCTAGCGGGGGGCACAGATACGCAGTATTTT	CASSRRLAGGTDTQYF	NA	TRBD2	TRBJ2-3	TRBV7-2
TGTGCCAGCAGCCGCCAGGCCTTGAGGGAGTCGGACGGGGAGCTGTTTTTT	CASSRQALRESDGELFF	NA	NA	TRBJ2-2	TRBV7-6
TGTGCCAGCAGCTTGCTCGCGGGCGGGGAGGCTGAAGCTTTCTTT	CASSLLAGGEAEAFF	NA	NA	TRBJ1-1	TRBV5-4
TGCGCCAGCAGGAGCGGTCTCCAAGAGACCCAGTACTTC	CASRSGLQETQYF	NA	NA	TRBJ2-5	TRBV5-1
TGTGCCAGCAGTTCCAGGTGGGCTAATGAAAAACTGTTTTTT	CASSSRWANEKLFF	NA	NA	TRBJ1-4	TRBV27
TGCGCCAGCAGCTTGGGCGGGAAGGGGAATACGCAGTATTTT	CASSLGGKGNTQYF	NA	NA	TRBJ2-3	TRBV5-1
TGTGCCAGTAGATCCGGGGAGGGGGCAGGTACTGAAGCTTTCTTT	CASRSGEGAGTEAFF	NA	TRBD1	TRBJ1-1	TRBV19
TGCGCCAGCAGTCTGGCGGATCAAGAGACCCAGTACTTC	CASSLADQETQYF	few	NA	TRBJ2-5	TRBV5-1
TGTGCCAGCAGCGTAGATCGGGAGGGCCGGGAGCAGTACTTC	CASSVDREGREQYF	few	TRBD2	TRBJ2-7	TRBV9
TGTGCCAGCAGTCCACGGGGTACGAGGTTAGAGACCCAGTACTTC	CASSPRGTRLETQYF	NA	NA	TRBJ2-5	TRBV5-4
TGTGCCAGCAGCATGGTTCAGCCCCAGCATTTT	CASSMVQPQHF	NA	NA	TRBJ1-5	TRBV25-1
TGTGCCATCAGTGAGTCCCCCCGAGCCGGGGAGCTGTTTTTT	CAISESPRAGELFF	NA	NA	TRBJ2-2	TRBV10-3
TGTGCCAGCAGCTTAGGGCATAGAGTGCTCGTGGGTGAGCAGTACTTC	CASSLGHRVLVGEQYF	NA	NA	TRBJ2-7	TRBV11-2
TGCGCCAGCAGCCAAGTAAACGGGAGGCGGTACAATGAGCAGTTCTTC	CASSQVNGRRYNEQFF	NA	TRBD2	TRBJ2-1	TRBV4-1